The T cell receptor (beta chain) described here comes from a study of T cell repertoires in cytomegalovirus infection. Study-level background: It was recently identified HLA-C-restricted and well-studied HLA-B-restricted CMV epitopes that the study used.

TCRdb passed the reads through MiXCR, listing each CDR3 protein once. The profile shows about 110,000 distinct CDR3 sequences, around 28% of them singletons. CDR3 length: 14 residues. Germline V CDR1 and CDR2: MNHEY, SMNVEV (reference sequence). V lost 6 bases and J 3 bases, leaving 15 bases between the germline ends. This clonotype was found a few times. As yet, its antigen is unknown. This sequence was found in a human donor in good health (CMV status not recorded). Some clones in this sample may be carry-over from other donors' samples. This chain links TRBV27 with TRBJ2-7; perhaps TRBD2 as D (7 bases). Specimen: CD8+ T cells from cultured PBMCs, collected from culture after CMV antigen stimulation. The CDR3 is CASSSRGAYYEQYF. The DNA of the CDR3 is TGTGCCAGCAGCTCTCGGGGGGCCTACTACGAGCAGTACTTC.